This entry lists 28 T cell receptor beta chains sequenced from one sample in a study of cytomegalovirus exposure and HLA in healthy donors (dated 2017 in TCRdb). The method behind the library was the immunoSEQ multiplex PCR assay. For the multiplex PCR, a mixture combining 60 forward primers for TCR Vbeta segments and 13 reverse primers for TCR Jbeta segments was used. The clones in this table, taken by TCRdb from immuneACCESS, are in-frame only. Not every clone is retained; where verified, under half of the shortfall comes from an unresolved V gene, and the cause of the rest is unknown. Here the sample has 100,000 or so clones; about 60% occur a single time. The ten largest account for more than 4.5% of the sample. The source material was PBMCs. These receptors originate from a human donor in good health.

The rearrangement joins TRBV29-1 to TRBJ1-3, with D possibly matching TRBD1 (5 bases). The CDR3 totals 13 residues. CDR1 is SQVTM and CDR2 is ANQGSEA in the germline V gene. Trimming removed 7 bases from V and 0 bases from J, with 10 bases in between. The CDR3 sequence is CSADSLSGNTIYF. For the CDR3, the DNA is TGCAGCGCTGACAGTCTCTCTGGAAACACCATATATTTT.

The chain is built from TRBV4-1 and TRBJ2-2; TRBD2 matches 8 bases. Trimming removed 5 bases from V and 6 bases from J; junction bases left unmatched: 11. This CDR3 contains 16 residues. Germline V gene sequence: CDR1 MGHRA, CDR2 YSYEKL. Here the CDR3 DNA reads TGCGCCAGCAGCGACAGGACCGGGAGGGCCGCCGGGGAGCTGTTTTTT. Protein sequence: CASSDRTGRAAGELFF.

The chain links TRBV29-1 to TRBJ1-2; 7 bases line up with TRBD1. CDR3 length equals 11 residues. The germline V gene encodes CDR1 SQVTM and CDR2 ANQGSEA. The ends lost 4 bases at V and 5 bases at J; junction bases unmatched: 1. The CDR3 nucleotides are TGCAGCGTTGGGGGACAGTATGGCTACACCTTC. It encodes CSVGGQYGYTF.

The J gene is TRBJ2-5, the V gene TRBV27; D perhaps matches TRBD1 (6 bases). The better agreement between TRBJ2-7 and the DNA end casts doubt on the J call. CDR1 and CDR2 from the germline V gene are MNHEY and SMNVEV (reference sequence). The CDR3 is 15 residues long. CDR3 protein: CASSLQGLDRYEQYF. DNA of the CDR3: TGTGCCAGCAGCTTACAGGGCCTTGATCGCTACGAGCAGTACTTC.

This clone was counted between two and nine times. The rearrangement joins TRBV5-6 to TRBJ1-2; D remains unclear. V lost 0 bases and J 5 bases, leaving 5 bases between the germline ends. This CDR3 comprises 12 residues. The germline V gene encodes CDR1 SGHDT and CDR2 YYEEEE. The CDR3 loop is CASSLEPYGYTF. For the CDR3, the DNA is TGTGCCAGCAGCTTGGAGCCGTATGGCTACACCTTC.

The chain recombines TRBV27 with TRBJ2-1; D possibly corresponds to TRBD2 (6 bases). V was clipped by 3 bases and J by 10 bases, with 16 bases between them. The CDR3 sequence is 14 residues long. The germline V gene encodes CDR1 MNHEY and CDR2 SMNVEV (reference sequence). DNA of the CDR3: TGTGCCAGCAGTTTTGGGGACTCTCGAGGGGAGCAGTTCTTC. Translating gives CASSFGDSRGEQFF.

The J gene is TRBJ2-3, the V gene TRBV30, with TRBD2 matching 7 bases. The V gene end was trimmed by 2 bases and the J gene end by 0 bases; junction bases not matched to a gene: 5. The CDR3 length is 15 residues. Germline-derived CDR1 and CDR2 are GTSNPN and SVGIG (reference sequence). The CDR3 DNA reads TGTGCCTGGAGTAGGGACTACAAAAGCACAGATACGCAGTATTTT. Translated, it gives CAWSRDYKSTDTQYF.

V is TRBV19 and J is TRBJ2-1; D unresolved. V lost 4 bases, J lost 9 bases, and 16 bases lay in between. This CDR3 spans 14 amino acids. Germline V lookup: CDR1 LNHDA, CDR2 SQIVND (reference sequence). This CDR3 reads CASSTPRTASEQFF. CDR3 DNA: TGTGCCAGTAGTACACCACGTACAGCATCTGAGCAGTTCTTC.

V is TRBV15 and J is TRBJ2-5; 10 positions match TRBD2. The germline V gene encodes CDR1 LNHNV and CDR2 YYDKDF (reference sequence). The length of the CDR3 is 16 residues. Trimming removed 0 bases from V and 5 bases from J; junction bases left unmatched: 6. For the CDR3, the DNA is TGTGCCACCAGCAGAGAGACTAGCGGGCCAGGCGAGACCCAGTACTTC. Amino acids: CATSRETSGPGETQYF.

The chain combines TRBV6-4 with TRBJ2-3; D perhaps matches TRBD2 (5 bases). Germline V lookup: CDR1 MRHNA, CDR2 SNTAGT. V gave up 2 bases and J gave up 4 bases, with 13 bases separating them. The CDR3 has 15 amino acids. The CDR3 nucleotides are TGTGCCAGCAGTGACCTGGCAAGCGGCGCAGATACGCAGTATTTT. Protein: CASSDLASGADTQYF.

The chain recombines TRBV12-5 with TRBJ2-7; TRBD2 matches at 9 bases. The CDR3 has 16 amino acids. The junction had 7 bases not matched to a gene; V was cut back by 2 bases and J by 2 bases. Germline values: CDR1 LGHNT, CDR2 FRNRAP. The CDR3 sequence: CASGLSGAGGTYEQYF. In DNA, the CDR3 is TGTGCTAGTGGTTTGTCTGGAGCGGGAGGAACCTACGAGCAGTACTTC.

This chain links TRBV14 with TRBJ2-1; the match to TRBD2 covers 10 bases. The CDR3 covers 18 residues. With V trimmed by 4 bases and J by 0 bases, 9 bases remained unmatched. Germline V gene sequence: CDR1 SGHDN, CDR2 FVKESK. CDR3 sequence: CASSPRLLAGHSYNEQFF. CDR3 bases: TGTGCCAGCAGCCCAAGACTACTAGCGGGGCACTCCTACAATGAGCAGTTCTTC.

The chain joins TRBV28 to TRBJ1-4; 8 nucleotides align to TRBD1. This CDR3 region has 16 residues. The ends lost 6 bases at V and 3 bases at J; junction bases unmatched: 9. Germline V gene sequence: CDR1 MDHEN, CDR2 SYDVKM. CDR3 sequence: CASSRGQGAANEKLFF. The CDR3 DNA reads TGTGCCAGCAGCCGCGGGCAGGGGGCGGCTAATGAAAAACTGTTTTTT.

V gene TRBV13 combines with J gene TRBJ2-5; 9 nucleotides agree with TRBD1. From germline, CDR1 is PRHDT and CDR2 FYEKMQ (reference sequence). This CDR3 spans 17 amino acids. V gave up 5 bases and J gave up 4 bases; unmatched junction bases: 14. CDR3 sequence: CASSTRQGVLVGETQYF. In DNA, the CDR3 is TGTGCCAGCAGCACCCGACAGGGGGTTCTGGTGGGAGAGACCCAGTACTTC.

The genes are TRBV18 and TRBJ2-1, with D perhaps matching TRBD1 (6 bases). This CDR3 is built from 15 residues. The V and J ends lost 2 bases and 3 bases respectively, with 11 bases between them. Per germline, CDR1 KGHSH and CDR2 LQKENI. This CDR3 reads CASSPAGVDYNEQFF. CDR3 nucleotides: TGTGCCAGCTCACCAGCAGGGGTAGACTACAATGAGCAGTTCTTC.

This chain uses TRBV6-6 with TRBJ2-7, with 11 bases lining up with TRBD2. The J segment lost 9 bases and the V segment lost 0 bases, leaving 10 bases of the junction unmatched. The length of the CDR3 is 16 residues. Germline CDR1 MNHNY, CDR2 SVGAGI (reference sequence). CDR3 protein: CASSYSASGRHHLQYF. The CDR3 DNA sequence: TGTGCCAGCAGTTACTCAGCTAGCGGGAGGCACCATTTGCAGTACTTC.

The V and J genes are TRBV30 and TRBJ2-7; possible D gene TRBD1, 6 bases. Trimming took 1 base from V and 2 from J, leaving 12 bases between them. Germline CDR1 reads GTSNPN; CDR2 reads SVGIG (reference sequence). The length of the CDR3 is 14 residues. DNA of the CDR3: TGTGCCTGGAGTGAGCACAGGGCCCCCTACGAGCAGTACTTC. Its translation: CAWSEHRAPYEQYF.

This chain uses TRBV28 with TRBJ2-2; D remains ambiguous. The CDR3 is 13 amino acids. Germline-derived CDR1 and CDR2 are MDHEN and SYDVKM. The ends were cut back, 5 bases at V and 4 bases at J, with 8 bases in the middle. The CDR3, as DNA: TGTGCCAGCAGTATTCAGCGCACCGGGGAGCTGTTTTTT. The encoded protein is CASSIQRTGELFF.

This clone was seen a few times. The chain uses TRBV11-1 and TRBJ2-7; D is uncertain. The ends were cut back, 0 bases at V and 5 bases at J, with 2 bases in the middle. The CDR3 has 11 residues. CDR1 SGHAT and CDR2 FQDESV come from the germline V gene (reference sequence). CDR3 DNA: TGTGCCAGCAGCTTAGCCAACGAGCAGTACTTC. Translation gives CASSLANEQYF.

This clone showed up just a few times. The chain combines TRBV28 with TRBJ1-2; tentatively, D is TRBD1 (5 bases). In germline, CDR1 is MDHEN, CDR2 SYDVKM. The V gene lost 4 bases and the J gene lost 7 bases, with 13 bases spanning the gap. The CDR3 consists of 13 residues. The CDR3 sequence is CASSWVGAGGYTF. CDR3 nucleotide sequence: TGTGCCAGCAGTTGGGTAGGGGCCGGTGGCTACACCTTC.

The rearrangement joins TRBV7-9 to TRBJ2-7; TRBD2 matches 7 bases. This CDR3 has 15 amino acids. Germline assignment: CDR1 SEHNR and CDR2 FQNEAQ (reference sequence). The ends lost 1 base at V and 5 bases at J; junction bases unmatched: 8. The CDR3 bases are TGTGCCAGCAGCTTAGGAAGGTCGGGGAGGGACGAGCAGTACTTC. This sequence encodes CASSLGRSGRDEQYF.

DNA of the CDR3: TGTGCCAGCAGCTTAGGGGAGGGTCAGCCCCAGCATTTT. This gives the protein CASSLGEGQPQHF. The chain has TRBV7-9 and TRBJ1-5, with D unresolved. V gave up 1 base and J gave up 6 bases, with 7 bases separating them. Germline V gene sequence: CDR1 SEHNR, CDR2 FQNEAQ (reference sequence). This CDR3 spans 13 amino acids.

The chain couples TRBV19 to TRBJ1-5; tentatively, D is TRBD1 (5 bases). Germline assignment: CDR1 LNHDA and CDR2 SQIVND (reference sequence). Between the trimmed V and J ends, which lost 2 bases and 6 bases, there was a span of 8 bases. The CDR3 has 13 amino acids. The CDR3 spells CASSIIGAQPQHF. DNA of the CDR3: TGTGCCAGTAGTATAATAGGGGCTCAGCCCCAGCATTTT. Full variable domain (rest looked up from reference TRBV19 and TRBJ1-5): DGGITQSPKYLFRKEGQNVTLSCEQNLNHDAMYWYRQDPGQGLRLIYYSQIVNDFQKGDIAEGYSVSREKKESFPLTVTSAQKNPTAFYLCASSIIGAQPQHFGDGTRLSIL.

The chain employs TRBV18 and TRBJ2-7; 7 bases line up with TRBD1. Germline CDR1 and CDR2: KGHSH and LQKENI. The V gene end was trimmed by 6 bases and the J gene end by 2 bases; junction bases not matched to a gene: 10. This CDR3 has 15 residues. This CDR3 reads CASSSYRGETYEQYF. In DNA form, the CDR3 reads TGTGCCAGCTCGTCTTACAGGGGCGAAACCTACGAGCAGTACTTC.

This clone has more than one count but fewer than ten. V is TRBV11-2 and J is TRBJ2-1; D perhaps matches TRBD2 (7 bases). The germline V and J ends were trimmed by 3 bases and 0 bases, with 15 bases remaining between them. Germline V lookup: CDR1 SGHAT, CDR2 FQNNGV. This CDR3 has 17 amino acids. The CDR3 reads CASSLGAGDPSYNEQFF. The CDR3, as DNA: TGTGCCAGCAGCTTGGGGGCGGGAGATCCCTCCTACAATGAGCAGTTCTTC.

The gene calls are TRBV5-1 and TRBJ2-3; possible D gene TRBD2, 5 bases. CDR1 SGHRS and CDR2 YFSETQ come from the germline V gene. CDR3 length equals 16 residues. V lost 4 bases to trimming and J lost 2 bases, with 17 bases between them. CDR3 protein: CASSEGQAENTDTQYF. In DNA form, the CDR3 reads TGCGCCAGCAGCGAGGGTCAAGCGGAAAACACAGATACGCAGTATTTT.

This chain links TRBV18 with TRBJ2-3, with TRBD2 identical over 8 bases. The junction had 6 bases not matched to a gene; V was cut back by 3 bases and J by 1 base. CDR3 length: 16 residues. Looked up from germline, CDR1 is KGHSH and CDR2 is LQKENI. CDR3 DNA: TGTGCCAGCTCACCGAGCGGGAGTGGCGGCACAGATACGCAGTATTTT. Translation: CASSPSGSGGTDTQYF.

The rearrangement joins TRBV7-9 to TRBJ1-1, with TRBD1 as a possible D gene (5 bases). V lost 0 bases, J lost 2 bases, and 10 bases lay in between. This CDR3 region has 15 residues. From germline, CDR1 is SEHNR and CDR2 FQNEAQ (reference sequence). CDR3 in DNA: TGTGCCAGCAGCTTAGCGAGGCAGGGAAACACTGAAGCTTTCTTT. Translation gives CASSLARQGNTEAFF.